This TCR beta chain was recovered during a study of T cells in localized non-small cell lung cancer. As concerns this clone: Its antigen is still unknown.

The CDR3 is 15 amino acids. Trimming removed 6 bases from V and 5 bases from J, with 19 bases in between. Germline lookup yields CDR1 SNHLY and CDR2 FYNNEI. Method: immunoSEQ multiplex PCR; TCRdb's copy keeps in-frame clones and lacks some. The sample records 30,000 or so clones, over 80% being singletons. Study-wide findings and caveats: In the blood, greater T cell density corresponded to longer overall survival. Heterogeneity remains possible because sequencing was limited to only one tumor region.

The sample in question was peripheral blood mononuclear cells, obtained before any cancer treatment. The chain recombines TRBV2 with TRBJ2-5; D may be TRBD2 (6 bases). The receptor comes from a woman between 40 and 69 years old with stage III lung adenocarcinoma. CDR3 loop: CASRDGGVGGETQYF. CDR3 coding DNA: TGTGCCAGCAGAGATGGAGGGGTCGGTGGGGAGACCCAGTACTTC. Full variable domain (outside the CDR3, taken from reference TRBV2 and TRBJ2-5): EPEVTQTPSHQVTQMGQEVILRCVPISNHLYFYWYRQILGQKVEFLVSFYNNEISEKSEIFDDQFSVERPDGSNFTLKIRSTKLEDSAMYFCASRDGGVGGETQYFGPGTRLLVL.